This T cell receptor beta chain is drawn from a study of shared clonotypes between healthy human individuals (dated by TCRdb to the early 2020s). Broadly, across the study: Two women and three men aged 18 to 49 years were included in the cohort. For each donor, CD4 naive and CD4 memory were each run on three plates, CD8 naive on two plates, and CD8 memory on one plate. Leukapheresis yielded between about 0.8 and 9.5 billion PBMCs per donor. Libraries were prepared and TCR repertoires were sequenced by different laboratories using diverse techniques, in order to increase sequencing depth and limit assay-specific biases. Blood TCR repertoires of 5 or 6 healthy adults were deeply sequenced to estimate repertoire size and the extent of clonotype sharing between individuals.

Looking up the germline V gene yields CDR1 SQVTM and CDR2 ANQGSEA. The CDR3 has 11 amino acids, counting the end cysteine and phenylalanine. Only the CDR3 DNA is retained, 33 bases long and in frame from the first base. V was cut back by 3 bases and J by 4 bases, leaving a gap of 7 bases between them. General conclusions and limits of the study: Naive subsets generally had larger estimated clonotype richness than memory subsets. Because the study included a small number of donors, the genetic and exposure-history diversity represented was limited. Only blood was sampled, and tissue TCR repertoires likely differ from those in blood. Incomplete sequencing was indicated by rarefaction of sorted-subset datasets, despite the large sequencing depth. Pairwise subsampling led to the expectation that sequencing depth would affect the degree of clonotype sharing among donors. Compared with non-shared clonotypes, the clonotypes found in all four sorted-subset donors had higher generation probabilities. When several donors were compared, the shared fraction of clonotypes was around 5.1% for naive CD4, over 3% for naive CD8, 2% to 2.5% for memory CD4, and 0.3% to 0.5% for memory CD8.

Note on this clone: Its antigen is unknown. The sample holds no much larger clone one base away, and base qualities are not on file.

TCR CDR3 regions were amplified from genomic DNA by multiplex PCR using the deep immunoSEQ assay. Extracted genomic DNA from each cell subset was spread evenly across all wells of several immunoSEQ 96-well plates, with each plate serving as a replicate. For sorted subsets, each replicate PCR was loaded with approximately 190 ng genomic DNA, equivalent to some 31,000 T cell genomes. Purified libraries were measured with a Qubit 3.0 fluorometer, size-checked on a Bioanalyzer 2100, and measured again with the KAPA Library Quantification kit. A separate single-read 150-cycle Illumina NextSeq 550 flow cell was used to sequence each immunoSEQ 96-well plate. From the authors' description of their analysis: Because the immunoSEQ output held only junctional sequences and lacked quality scores, the filtering could not match the filtering applied to full-length reads. Sequences were annotated with PyIR, a Python wrapper for IgBLAST v1.9, using IMGT germline references to assign V/J genes and CDR3. Reads were removed for weak V/J assignments (E-value above 1e-6), missing CDR3, stop codons, out-of-frame junctions, or ambiguous translated residues. V3J clonotypes were defined as sequences sharing an identical inferred V gene, J gene, and CDR3 amino acid sequence. Percentage overlap between repertoires was calculated by dividing the number of shared unique clonotypes by the size of the smaller repertoire. Richness of each repertoire was evaluated using RTK rarefaction, the Chao1 estimator, and Recon v2.1 estimates of unobserved clonotypes. Generation probabilities for all TCRbeta clonotypes obtained by the gDNA method from a handful of donors were computed using OLGA. TCRdb holds this immuneACCESS table with in-frame rearrangements only. Some clones are missing; in checked studies, unresolved V genes explain under half, and the rest has no known cause. V and J calls and clone size are given by that table; D and trimming were obtained from the DNA. The sample contains millions of clones, over 85% of them found a single time. The ten largest clones capture under 0.15% of the sample.

Donors were healthy HIV-negative adults with no recently reported acute infections or vaccinations. Every donor was a Caucasian adult living in Nashville, Tennessee, USA. CD4+ T cells were enriched through magnetic negative selection, after which naive cells were positively selected on CD45RA and the remaining negative fraction served as the memory subset. Blood was obtained by leukapheresis, after which PBMCs were separated by Ficoll-Histopaque density gradient centrifugation and cryopreserved in liquid nitrogen vapor phase. Purity and quantity of every magnetically sorted T cell population were checked by analytical flow cytometry. Genomic DNA was isolated from every sorted fraction and measured by UV absorbance on a Nanodrop 2000c.

This TCR derives from a young man in good health. The source material was naive CD4+ T cells sorted from blood. The sample's cell subset or site label, decoded: CD45RA+ positively selected. In this chain, TRBV29-1 is recombined with TRBJ2-7; the D gene is perhaps TRBD2, from 6 matching bases. Here is the DNA: TGCAGCGTTGAGGGGGGATACGAGCAGTACTTC. Its product reads: CSVEGGYEQYF.